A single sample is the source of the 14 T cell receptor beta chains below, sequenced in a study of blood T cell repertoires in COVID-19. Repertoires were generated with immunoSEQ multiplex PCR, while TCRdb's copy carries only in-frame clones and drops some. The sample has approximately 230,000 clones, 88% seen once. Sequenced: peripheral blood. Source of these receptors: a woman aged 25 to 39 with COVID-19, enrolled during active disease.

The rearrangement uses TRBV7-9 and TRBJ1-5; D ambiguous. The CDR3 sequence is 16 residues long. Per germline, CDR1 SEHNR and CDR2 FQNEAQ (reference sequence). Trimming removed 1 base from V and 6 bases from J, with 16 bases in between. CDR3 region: CASSLDVGEGSQPQHF. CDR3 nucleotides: TGTGCCAGCAGCTTAGACGTCGGGGAGGGTTCTCAGCCCCAGCATTTT.

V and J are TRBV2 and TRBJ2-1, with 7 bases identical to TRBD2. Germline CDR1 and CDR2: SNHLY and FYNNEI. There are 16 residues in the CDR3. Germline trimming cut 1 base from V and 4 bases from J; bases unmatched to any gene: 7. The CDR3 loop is CASSEGGRGGYNEQFF. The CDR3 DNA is TGTGCCAGCAGTGAAGGGGGAAGGGGAGGGTACAATGAGCAGTTCTTC.

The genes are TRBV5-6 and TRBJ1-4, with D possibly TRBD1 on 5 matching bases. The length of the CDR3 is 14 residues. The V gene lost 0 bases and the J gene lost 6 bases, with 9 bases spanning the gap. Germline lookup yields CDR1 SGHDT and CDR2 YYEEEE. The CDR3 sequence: CASSLGQRDEKLFF. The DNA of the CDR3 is TGTGCCAGCAGCTTGGGACAGAGAGATGAAAAACTGTTTTTT.

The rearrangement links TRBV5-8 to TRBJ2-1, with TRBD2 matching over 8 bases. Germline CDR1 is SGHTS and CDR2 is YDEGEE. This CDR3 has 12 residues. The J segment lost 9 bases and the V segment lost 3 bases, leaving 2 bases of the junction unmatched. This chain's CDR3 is CASSSGGGEQFF. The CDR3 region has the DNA TGTGCCAGCAGCTCCGGGGGGGGTGAGCAGTTCTTC.

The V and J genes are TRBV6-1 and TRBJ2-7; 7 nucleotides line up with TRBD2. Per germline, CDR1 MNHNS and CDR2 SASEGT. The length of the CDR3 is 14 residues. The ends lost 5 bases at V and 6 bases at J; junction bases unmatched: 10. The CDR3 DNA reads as TGTGCCAGCAGTTTTGGAAGGGGAGGGTCCGAGCAGTACTTC. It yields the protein CASSFGRGGSEQYF.

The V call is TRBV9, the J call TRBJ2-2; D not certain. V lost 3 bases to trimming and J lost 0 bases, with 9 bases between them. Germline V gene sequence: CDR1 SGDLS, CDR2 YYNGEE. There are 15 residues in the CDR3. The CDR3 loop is CASSEVRSNTGELFF. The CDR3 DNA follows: TGTGCCAGCAGCGAAGTCCGGTCGAACACCGGGGAGCTGTTTTTT.

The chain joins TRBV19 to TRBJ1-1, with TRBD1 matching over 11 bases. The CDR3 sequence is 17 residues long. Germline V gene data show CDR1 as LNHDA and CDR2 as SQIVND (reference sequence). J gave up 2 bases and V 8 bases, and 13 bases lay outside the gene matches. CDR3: CASSARTGGAVNTEAFF. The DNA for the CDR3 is TGTGCCAGTTCGGCGAGGACAGGGGGCGCCGTTAACACTGAAGCTTTCTTT.

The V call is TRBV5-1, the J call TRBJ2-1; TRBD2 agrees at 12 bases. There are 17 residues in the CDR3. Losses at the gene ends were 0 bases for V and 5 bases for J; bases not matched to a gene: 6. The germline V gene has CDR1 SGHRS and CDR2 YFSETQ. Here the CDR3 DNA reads TGCGCCAGCAGCTTGGTTTCTAGCGGGAGGGTGGACAATGAGCAGTTCTTC. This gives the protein CASSLVSSGRVDNEQFF.

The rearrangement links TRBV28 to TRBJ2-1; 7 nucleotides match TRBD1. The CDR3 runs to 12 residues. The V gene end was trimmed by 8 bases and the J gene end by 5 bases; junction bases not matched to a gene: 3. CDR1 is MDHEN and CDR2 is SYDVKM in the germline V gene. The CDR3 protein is CASQGVNNEQFF. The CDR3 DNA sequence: TGTGCCAGCCAGGGGGTGAACAATGAGCAGTTCTTC.

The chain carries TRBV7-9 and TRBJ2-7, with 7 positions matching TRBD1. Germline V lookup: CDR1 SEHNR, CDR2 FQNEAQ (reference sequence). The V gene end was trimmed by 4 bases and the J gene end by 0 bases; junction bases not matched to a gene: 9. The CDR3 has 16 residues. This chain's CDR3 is CASSSSGTEISYEQYF. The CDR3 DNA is TGTGCCAGCAGCTCCTCCGGGACAGAAATCTCCTACGAGCAGTACTTC.

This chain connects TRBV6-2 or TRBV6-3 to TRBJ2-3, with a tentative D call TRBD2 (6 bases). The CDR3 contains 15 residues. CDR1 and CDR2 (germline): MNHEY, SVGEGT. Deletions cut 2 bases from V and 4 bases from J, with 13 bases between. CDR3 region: CASSYEPGDPDTQYF. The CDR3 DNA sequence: TGTGCCAGCAGTTACGAACCGGGAGATCCAGATACGCAGTATTTT.

For the CDR3, the DNA is TGTGCCAGCAGCTGGCGGGACAGCGGTTTAACCGAGCAGTACTTC. This sequence encodes CASSWRDSGLTEQYF. The V gene is TRBV5-6, the J gene TRBJ2-7; D is perhaps TRBD1 (7 bases). There are 15 residues in the CDR3. V was cut by 3 bases and J by 6 bases, with 19 bases left in between. Germline loops: CDR1 SGHDT, CDR2 YYEEEE.

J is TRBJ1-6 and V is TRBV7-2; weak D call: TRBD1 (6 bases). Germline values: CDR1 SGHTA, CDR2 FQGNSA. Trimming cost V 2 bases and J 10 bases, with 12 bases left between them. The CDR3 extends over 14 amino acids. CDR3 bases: TGTGCCAGCAGCTTACAGGGGATAGGGTCACCCCTCCACTTT. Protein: CASSLQGIGSPLHF. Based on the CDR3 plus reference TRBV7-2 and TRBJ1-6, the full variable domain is GAGVSQSPSNKVTEKGKDVELRCDPISGHTALYWYRQSLGQGLEFLIYFQGNSAPDKSGLPSDRFSAERTGGSVSTLTIQRTQQEDSAVYLCASSLQGIGSPLHFGNGTRLTVT.

CDR3 nucleotide sequence: TGTGCCAGTAGTATCCTAGGCCAGCCCCAGCATTTT. This sequence encodes CASSILGQPQHF. The V and J genes are TRBV19 and TRBJ1-5; D remains ambiguous. V lost 3 bases and J lost 7, with 7 bases in between. The CDR3 runs 12 residues. Germline CDR1 and CDR2: LNHDA and SQIVND (reference sequence).